The 23 T cell receptor beta chains in this list originate from one sample, sequenced in a study of blood T cell repertoires in COVID-19 (dated by TCRdb to 2020 to 2021). Library prep was done by the immunoSEQ multiplex PCR assay. Imported from immuneACCESS, the table was reduced by TCRdb to in-frame sequences with V and J called. These copies leave out some clones; in studies compared against another copy, an unresolved V gene accounts for under half, and the cause of the remainder is not known. The table for this sample lists 30,000 to 40,000 clones; just over 90% of them were counted only once. The ten top clones hold approximately 2% of the sample. The sequenced sample consisted of peripheral blood. These receptors were taken from a man aged 50-59 years with active COVID-19.

The chain couples TRBV27 to TRBJ1-6, with 7 bases matching TRBD1. J gave up 7 bases and V 3 bases, and 6 bases lay outside the gene matches. The CDR3 is 15 amino acids. CDR1 and CDR2 (germline): MNHEY, SMNVEV (reference sequence). The CDR3 coding sequence is TGTGCCAGCAGTTTCGACAGGGTCGGAAATTCACCCCTCCACTTT. As protein: CASSFDRVGNSPLHF.

The rearrangement links TRBV27 to TRBJ2-2; D unclear. With 7 bases removed from V and 3 bases from J, the gap between germline ends came to 12 bases. Germline-derived CDR1 and CDR2 are MNHEY and SMNVEV (reference sequence). CDR3 length: 14 residues. In nucleotides, the CDR3 is TGTGCCAGCACGAAGCAGGTGGACACCGGGGAGCTGTTTTTT. Translation gives CASTKQVDTGELFF.

The chain is built from TRBV5-1 and TRBJ2-5, with TRBD2 matching 10 bases. Looked up from germline, CDR1 is SGHRS and CDR2 is YFSETQ. The length of the CDR3 is 15 residues. V shed 4 bases, J shed 3 bases, and the junction held 6 bases outside the gene matches. As DNA, the CDR3 is TGCGCCAGCAGCGTTACCGGGACTAGCGAAGAGACCCAGTACTTC. Protein: CASSVTGTSEETQYF.

CDR3 in amino acids: CASSSGQGGGYTF. CDR3 nucleotides: TGTGCCAGCAGTTCCGGACAGGGGGGGGGCTACACCTTC. The rearrangement links TRBV27 to TRBJ1-2; 10 bases are shared with TRBD1. Germline values: CDR1 MNHEY, CDR2 SMNVEV (reference sequence). The trim removed 4 bases at V and 8 bases at J, leaving 4 bases unmatched. The CDR3 runs 13 residues.

The CDR3 loop is CSAATGGAEAFF. In DNA form, the CDR3 reads TGCAGCGCAGCGACAGGGGGCGCCGAAGCTTTCTTT. The rearrangement joins TRBV29-1 to TRBJ1-1; 10 bases agree with TRBD1. Germline V gene data show CDR1 as SQVTM and CDR2 as ANQGSEA. The length of the CDR3 is 12 residues. The ends lost 7 bases at V and 8 bases at J; junction bases unmatched: 7.

The chain couples TRBV5-4 to TRBJ2-5; D is undetermined. Germline V gives CDR1 SGHNT, CDR2 YYREEE (reference sequence). The V end lost 3 bases, the J end lost 1 base, and 10 bases lay between the germline ends. The length of the CDR3 is 14 residues. The CDR3 is CASSSGTAQETQYF. The CDR3 coding sequence is TGTGCCAGCAGCTCTGGAACAGCCCAAGAGACCCAGTACTTC.

The V call is TRBV9, the J call TRBJ2-3, with TRBD2 identical over 10 bases. The CDR3 extends over 14 amino acids. Unmatched junction bases numbered 3, after V lost 3 bases and J lost 5 bases. Germline-derived CDR1 and CDR2 are SGDLS and YYNGEE. CDR3 residues: CASSARTSGDTQYF. Here the CDR3 DNA reads TGTGCCAGCAGCGCTAGGACTAGCGGAGATACGCAGTATTTT.

This clone appeared a single time. This chain uses TRBV7-2 with TRBJ1-1; D gene ambiguous. CDR1 is SGHTA and CDR2 is FQGNSA in the germline V gene. The V gene lost 1 base and the J gene lost 5 bases, with 8 bases spanning the gap. This CDR3 spans 13 amino acids. CDR3 protein: CASSLVRETEAFF. In DNA, the CDR3 is TGTGCCAGCAGCTTAGTGAGAGAAACTGAAGCTTTCTTT.

V usage is TRBV6-5 and J usage is TRBJ1-2, with 11 bases matching TRBD1. This CDR3 region has 12 residues. Germline CDR1 is MNHEY and CDR2 is SVGAGI. Germline trimming cut 6 bases from V and 8 bases from J; bases unmatched to any gene: 2. The CDR3 nucleotides are TGTGCCAGCAGCGGGACAGGGGGAGGCTACACCTTC. This gives the protein CASSGTGGGYTF.

The V call is TRBV3-1 (or the pseudogene TRBV3-2), the J call TRBJ1-2, with D perhaps matching TRBD1 (6 bases). Trimming cost V 2 bases and J 8 bases, with 12 bases left between them. CDR3 length: 13 residues. Germline V lookup: CDR1 LGHDT, CDR2 YNNKEL (reference sequence). CDR3 sequence reads: CASSQRGGYGYTF. Here the CDR3 DNA reads TGTGCCAGCAGCCAAAGGGGGGGGTACGGCTACACCTTC.

V and J are TRBV6-5 and TRBJ1-1, with D unclear. The CDR3 runs to 12 residues. Trimming took off 4 bases at V and 1 base at J, with 4 bases between the two ends. In germline, CDR1 is MNHEY, CDR2 SVGAGI. For the CDR3, the DNA is TGTGCCAGCAGTTCCGGGAACACTGAAGCTTTCTTT. The encoded protein is CASSSGNTEAFF.

J is TRBJ1-1 and V is TRBV11-2, with D hard to call. The CDR3 covers 16 residues. The V end lost 6 bases, the J end lost 1 base, and 18 bases lay between the germline ends. Germline CDR1 reads SGHAT; CDR2 reads FQNNGV. Here the CDR3 DNA reads TGTGCCAGCAGAAAGGCCTTCACCAGAGGGAACACTGAAGCTTTCTTT. This encodes CASRKAFTRGNTEAFF.

This rearrangement joins TRBV3-1 (or the pseudogene TRBV3-2) to TRBJ1-2; no clear D gene. Germline CDR1 LGHDT, CDR2 YNNKEL (reference sequence). V gave up 5 bases and J gave up 6 bases, with 10 bases separating them. The CDR3 contains 12 residues. The CDR3 is CASSTRSNGYTF. In DNA form, the CDR3 reads TGTGCCAGCAGCACCCGGAGCAATGGCTACACCTTC.

V usage is TRBV2 and J usage is TRBJ2-4, with 9 bases identical to TRBD1. V was pared by 7 bases and J by 14 bases, with 6 bases of the junction left unmatched. Germline CDR1 is SNHLY and CDR2 is FYNNEI. The CDR3 loop spans 11 amino acids. CDR3 sequence: CASNSRDREYF. The CDR3 DNA sequence: TGTGCCAGCAATTCCCGGGACAGGGAGTACTTC.

The chain employs TRBV4-2 and TRBJ2-7, with TRBD2 matching over 10 bases. The CDR3 is 16 residues long. The V and J ends lost 0 bases and 0 bases, in that order; junction bases with no gene match: 2. Per the germline V gene, CDR1 is LGHNA and CDR2 is YNFKEQ. CDR3 sequence reads: CASSQEPSGSSYEQYF. CDR3 DNA: TGTGCCAGCAGCCAAGAACCTAGCGGGAGCTCCTACGAGCAGTACTTC.

This clone showed up just a few times. V gene TRBV5-4 combines with J gene TRBJ1-6, with 10 bases that match TRBD1. The CDR3 covers 18 residues. Germline V gene sequence: CDR1 SGHNT, CDR2 YYREEE (reference sequence). V shed 2 bases, J shed 8 bases, and the junction held 13 bases outside the gene matches. The CDR3 loop is CASSLPPGQGPTDSPLHF. The CDR3 nucleotides are TGTGCCAGCAGCTTACCCCCGGGACAGGGGCCCACAGATTCACCCCTCCACTTT.

This chain joins TRBV18 and TRBJ2-7; TRBD2 matches 10 bases. The CDR3 covers 15 residues. V dropped 0 bases and J dropped 3; count of bases not matched to a gene: 2. Germline CDR1 and CDR2: KGHSH and LQKENI. This CDR3 reads CASSPPLAGVYEQYF. The CDR3 coding sequence is TGTGCCAGCTCACCACCGCTAGCGGGAGTCTACGAGCAGTACTTC.

The rearrangement uses TRBV19 and TRBJ2-1; no reliable D call. V dropped 4 bases and J dropped 0 bases, with 13 bases sitting between them. Per germline, CDR1 LNHDA and CDR2 SQIVND (reference sequence). The CDR3 covers 16 residues. This chain's CDR3 is CASSTPGRSSYNEQFF. CDR3 nucleotides: TGTGCCAGTAGTACGCCAGGTCGTAGCTCCTACAATGAGCAGTTCTTC.

This chain uses TRBV19 with TRBJ1-1, with no clear D. The CDR3 runs to 14 residues. The V gene's germline CDR1 is LNHDA and CDR2 SQIVND (reference sequence). Trimming took 5 bases from V and 1 from J, leaving 11 bases between them. The DNA of the CDR3 is TGTGCCAGTAGTTCACGAGCATCGAACACTGAAGCTTTCTTT. It yields the protein CASSSRASNTEAFF.

The chain uses TRBV5-5 and TRBJ2-5; TRBD1 matches 10 bases. Germline V gene data show CDR1 as SGHKS and CDR2 as YYEKEE (reference sequence). The CDR3 spans 14 residues. V lost 3 bases to trimming and J lost 3 bases; unmatched junction nucleotides: 2. The CDR3 here is CASSSGTGEETQYF. Written as DNA, the CDR3 is TGTGCCAGCAGCTCCGGGACAGGGGAAGAGACCCAGTACTTC.

The chain has TRBV5-6 and TRBJ1-4; D gene uncertain. This CDR3 region has 13 residues. Trimming pared 2 bases from V and 11 bases from J, leaving 13 bases between. Germline values: CDR1 SGHDT, CDR2 YYEEEE. The CDR3 region is CASSFRYGGKLFF. CDR3 in DNA: TGTGCCAGCAGCTTCAGATATGGTGGTAAACTGTTTTTT.

This chain connects TRBV5-4 to TRBJ1-1; the D gene is possibly TRBD1 (6 bases). Germline CDR1 and CDR2: SGHNT and YYREEE (reference sequence). Trimming cost V 0 bases and J 3 bases, with 12 bases left between them. The CDR3 runs to 15 residues. CDR3 amino acids: CASSLGVPGDTEAFF. In nucleotides, the CDR3 is TGTGCCAGCAGCTTGGGGGTTCCAGGGGACACTGAAGCTTTCTTT.

V is TRBV30 and J is TRBJ1-1; 7 nucleotides agree with TRBD1. V lost 8 bases to trimming and J lost 3 bases; unmatched junction nucleotides: 6. Looked up from germline, CDR1 is GTSNPN and CDR2 is SVGIG (reference sequence). The CDR3 length is 12 residues. The CDR3 loop reads CARGRGDTEAFF. CDR3 bases: TGTGCCAGAGGCAGGGGGGACACTGAAGCTTTCTTT.